There are many counts of the clone carrying this T cell receptor (beta chain). PBMCs were collected from a roughly 10 ml volume of fresh peripheral blood. Trimming left V 7 bases short and J 6 bases short, with 8 bases between. The CDR3 covers 11 residues. The germline gives CDR1 SNHLY, CDR2 FYNNEI. This specimen belongs to a study of T cells in Graves' hyperthyroidism and ophthalmopathy. Authors of the study amplified TCR beta CDR3 regions from RNA transcripts. The primer set for the first-round RT-PCR of the TCR CDR3 was HTBI. Via MiXCR, TCRdb re-called the multiplex PCR reads, giving one row per CDR3 protein. In the table there are 550,000 to 800,000 distinct CDR3 sequences, around 15% of which are singletons.

This receptor was identified in a man aged 50-60 years with Graves' hyperthyroidism. The rearrangement joins TRBV2 to TRBJ2-3; D is unresolved. The material sequenced was blood. CDR3 sequence reads: CASNRLDTQYF. The DNA of the CDR3 is TGTGCCAGCAATCGCCTGGATACGCAGTATTTT.